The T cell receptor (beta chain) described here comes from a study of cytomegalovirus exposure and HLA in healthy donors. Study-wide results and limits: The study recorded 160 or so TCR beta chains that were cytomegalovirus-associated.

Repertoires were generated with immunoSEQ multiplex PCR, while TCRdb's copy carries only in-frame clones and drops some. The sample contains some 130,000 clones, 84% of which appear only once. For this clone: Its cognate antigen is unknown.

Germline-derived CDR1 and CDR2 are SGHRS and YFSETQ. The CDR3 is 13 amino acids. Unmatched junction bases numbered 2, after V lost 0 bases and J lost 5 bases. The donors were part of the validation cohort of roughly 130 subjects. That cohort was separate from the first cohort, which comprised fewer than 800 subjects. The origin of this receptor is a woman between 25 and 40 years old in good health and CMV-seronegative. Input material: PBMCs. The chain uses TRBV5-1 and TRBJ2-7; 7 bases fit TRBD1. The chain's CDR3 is CASSLGQGDEQYF. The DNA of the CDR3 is TGCGCCAGCAGCTTGGGACAGGGCGACGAGCAGTACTTC.